One and the same sample provided the 2 T cell receptor beta chains below, sequenced in a study of shared clonotypes between healthy human individuals (dated by TCRdb to the early 2020s). Library prep was done by the immunoSEQ multiplex PCR assay. In its TCRdb copy, this immuneACCESS table keeps in-frame sequences only and misses some clones. Where compared with another copy, unresolved V genes explain less than half of these, and the others have no known cause. This sample lists approximately 1.9 million clones; just over 90% were detected once. The ten largest account for around 1.7% of the sample. CD8 naive samples were obtained by positive selection for CCR7 among CD45RO-negative cells, yielding a CD45RA+CCR7+ population from which TemRA cells were excluded. Sample: naive CD8+ T cells from PBMCs. Reading the label with the study, this specimen's cell subset or site is: CD45RA+CCR7+. All receptors come from a man aged 18 to 35 in good health. Some clones in this sample may be carry-over from other donors' samples.

V and J are TRBV28 and TRBJ2-1; D is uncertain. The germline V and J ends were trimmed by 10 bases and 5 bases, with 15 bases remaining between them. The CDR3 has 13 amino acids. Germline V gene data show CDR1 as MDHEN and CDR2 as SYDVKM. The CDR3 DNA follows: TGTGCCACTAATCCCCTTCGGGACAATGAGCAGTTCTTC. The encoded protein is CATNPLRDNEQFF.

The chain uses TRBV7-3 and TRBJ2-7; 13 bases are a match to TRBD2. This CDR3 region has 14 residues. V lost 4 bases to trimming and J lost 6 bases; unmatched junction nucleotides: 3. Germline CDR1 is SGHTA and CDR2 is FQGTGA. CDR3 sequence (DNA): TGTGCCAGCAGCTGGACTAGCGGGAGTAGCGAGCAGTACTTC. The encoded protein is CASSWTSGSSEQYF. Variable domain in full (rest from reference TRBV7-3 and TRBJ2-7): GAGVSQTPSNKVTEKGKYVELRCDPISGHTALYWYRQSLGQGPEFLIYFQGTGAADDSGLPNDRFFAVRPEGSVSTLKIQRTERGDSAVYLCASSWTSGSSEQYFGPGTRLTVT.